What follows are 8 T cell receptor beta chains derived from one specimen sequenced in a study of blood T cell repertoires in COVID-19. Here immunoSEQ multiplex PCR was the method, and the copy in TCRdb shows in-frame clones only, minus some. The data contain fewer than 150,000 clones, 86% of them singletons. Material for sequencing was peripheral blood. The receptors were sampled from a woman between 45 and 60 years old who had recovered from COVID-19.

CDR3 in amino acids: CANTPDRRYGYTF. DNA of the CDR3: TGTGCCAACACTCCTGACAGGCGCTATGGCTACACCTTC. The genes are TRBV12-3 or TRBV12-4 and TRBJ1-2; tentative D call: TRBD1 (6 bases). The ends were cut back, 10 bases at V and 4 bases at J, with 16 bases in the middle. This CDR3 comprises 13 residues.

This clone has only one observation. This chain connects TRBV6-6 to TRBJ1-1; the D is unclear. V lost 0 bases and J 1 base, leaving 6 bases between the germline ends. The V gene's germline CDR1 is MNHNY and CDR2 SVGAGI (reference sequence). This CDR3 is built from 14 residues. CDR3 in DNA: TGTGCCAGCAGTTACTCGGCAGGGAACACTGAAGCTTTCTTT. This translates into CASSYSAGNTEAFF.

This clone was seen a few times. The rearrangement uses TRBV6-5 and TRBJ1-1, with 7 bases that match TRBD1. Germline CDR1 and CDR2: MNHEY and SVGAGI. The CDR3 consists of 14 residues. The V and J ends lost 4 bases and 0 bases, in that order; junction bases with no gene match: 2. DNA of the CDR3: TGTGCCAGCAGTTTACAGGGGATGAACACTGAAGCTTTCTTT. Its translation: CASSLQGMNTEAFF.

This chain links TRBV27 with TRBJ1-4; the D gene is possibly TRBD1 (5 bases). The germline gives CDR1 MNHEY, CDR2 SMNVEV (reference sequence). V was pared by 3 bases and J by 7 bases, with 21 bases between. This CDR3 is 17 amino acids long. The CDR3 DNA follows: TGTGCCAGCAGTTTCGTCGGTCCGGGGGGTTCTTCTGAAAAACTGTTTTTT. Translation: CASSFVGPGGSSEKLFF.

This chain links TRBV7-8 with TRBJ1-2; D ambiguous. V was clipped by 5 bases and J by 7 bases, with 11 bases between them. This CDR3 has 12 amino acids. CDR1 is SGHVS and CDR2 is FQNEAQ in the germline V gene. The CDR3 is CASSPRVAGYTF. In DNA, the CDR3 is TGTGCCAGCAGCCCCCGGGTGGCTGGCTACACCTTC.

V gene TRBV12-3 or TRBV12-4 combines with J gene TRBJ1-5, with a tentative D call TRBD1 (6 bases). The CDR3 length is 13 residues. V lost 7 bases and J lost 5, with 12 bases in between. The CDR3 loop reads CASTYRVDQPQHF. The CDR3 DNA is TGTGCCAGCACCTACAGGGTCGATCAGCCCCAGCATTTT.

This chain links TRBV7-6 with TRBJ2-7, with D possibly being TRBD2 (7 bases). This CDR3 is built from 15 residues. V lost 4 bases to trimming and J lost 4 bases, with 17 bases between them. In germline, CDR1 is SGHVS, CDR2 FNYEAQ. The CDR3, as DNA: TGTGCCAGCAGCTCGGGGGGCTGGGTGGGTTACGAGCAGTACTTC. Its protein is CASSSGGWVGYEQYF.

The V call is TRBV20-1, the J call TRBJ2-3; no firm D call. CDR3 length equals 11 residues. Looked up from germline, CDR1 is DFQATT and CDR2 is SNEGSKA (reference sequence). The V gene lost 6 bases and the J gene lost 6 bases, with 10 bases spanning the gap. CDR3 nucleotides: TGCAGTGCAAGCATAAAGGATACGCAGTATTTT. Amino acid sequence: CSASIKDTQYF.